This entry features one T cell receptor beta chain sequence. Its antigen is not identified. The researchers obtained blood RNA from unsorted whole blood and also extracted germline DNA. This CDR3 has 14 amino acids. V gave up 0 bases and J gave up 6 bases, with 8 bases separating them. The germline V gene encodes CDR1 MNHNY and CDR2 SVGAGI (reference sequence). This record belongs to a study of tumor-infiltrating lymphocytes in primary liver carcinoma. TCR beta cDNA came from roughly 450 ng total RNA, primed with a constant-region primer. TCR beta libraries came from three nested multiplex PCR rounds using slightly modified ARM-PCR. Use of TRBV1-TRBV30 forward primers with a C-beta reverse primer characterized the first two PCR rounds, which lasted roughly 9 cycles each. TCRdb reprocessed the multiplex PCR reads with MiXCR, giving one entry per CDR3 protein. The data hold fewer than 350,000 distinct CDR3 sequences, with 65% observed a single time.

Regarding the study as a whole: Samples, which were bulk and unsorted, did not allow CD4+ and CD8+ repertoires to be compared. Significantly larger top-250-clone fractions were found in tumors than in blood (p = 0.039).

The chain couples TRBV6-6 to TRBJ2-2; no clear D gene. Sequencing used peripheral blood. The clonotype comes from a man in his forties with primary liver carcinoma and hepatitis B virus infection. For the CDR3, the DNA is TGTGCCAGCAGTTACTCGTCCACCCCCGGGGAGCTGTTTTTT. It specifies CASSYSSTPGELFF.